This is a list of T cell receptor beta chains from one sample in a study of blood T cell repertoires in COVID-19. Some clones are missing from TCRdb's copy, which holds only in-frame ones; the method was immunoSEQ multiplex PCR. The sample shows about 74,000 clones, about 80% of them seen only once. Sequencing used peripheral blood. Receptors were obtained from a human donor in a cohort sampled during active COVID-19. The conserved cysteine and the conserved F or W are not part of the CDR3 here. A D gene is named only where the DNA matches it firmly. Clone sizes are given selectively: once, few, many, or a class where the clone is expanded.

cdr3_aa | clone_size | v_call | d_call
ATSDSGTGISDTQY | once | TRBV24-1 | TRBD1
ASSIARGSLSNQPQH | NA | TRBV19 | NA
ASTPPIGGYEQY | NA | TRBV28 | NA
ASSILATSDTQY | NA | TRBV19 | NA
ASSYSGPENTEAF | once | TRBV6-6 | NA
ASSSAGQPQH | NA | TRBV12-3/TRBV12-4 | NA
ASRKRAGGPAETQY | NA | TRBV19 | TRBD2
ASSMPGTGPYEQY | NA | TRBV19 | TRBD1
ASSLVWGAAETQY | NA | TRBV5-1 | NA
ATQKGSVNTEAF | NA | TRBV24-1 | NA
ASSIRRGRGRLANTGELF | NA | TRBV19 | NA
ASIPRGQGFNYGYT | NA | TRBV19 | TRBD1
ASRSPGTGANYGYT | few | TRBV6-6 | TRBD1
ASSEAWRGGRDANTGELF | few | TRBV21-1 | NA
ASTPVGAGESGYT | few | TRBV7-9 | NA
ASSQERGQIYGYT | NA | TRBV4-3 | NA
ASSPRFGERETQY | NA | TRBV11-3 | NA
ASSYSRDRYNEQF | NA | TRBV6-2/TRBV6-3 | TRBD1
ARRTNRGQGNTIY | NA | TRBV19 | TRBD1
ASSKAGPQETQY | NA | TRBV5-1 | TRBD2
ASSPIGSTTSYNEQF | NA | TRBV5-4 | NA
ASSGTSGTNTEAF | NA | TRBV9 | NA
ASSINTGGGYGYT | NA | TRBV5-1 | TRBD1
ASSLATFSYNEQF | few | TRBV7-8 | NA
ASSLAPSGDNEQF | NA | TRBV5-1 | TRBD2
ASSPGVETQY | NA | TRBV28 | NA
ASSPLGEGLDTQY | NA | TRBV5-1 | TRBD2
ASRPTGTGELF | few | TRBV7-3 | NA
ASSPPPGNTGELF | NA | TRBV18 | NA
ASSPKGLPTGELF | NA | TRBV7-9 | TRBD2
ASSIGLGAGATFQETQY | NA | TRBV19 | NA
ASSLRTGNTEAF | NA | TRBV4-3 | TRBD1
ASRALTSGGYNEQF | NA | TRBV2 | TRBD2
ASSSLAGGPRSYNEQF | NA | TRBV7-2 | TRBD2
ASSHLAGGTSSYNEQF | NA | TRBV5-1 | TRBD2
ASSIGQGAYNSPLH | NA | TRBV19 | TRBD1
ASSQNRGLGYT | NA | TRBV3-1/TRBV3-2 | TRBD1
ASNGQGAVGELF | NA | TRBV6-5 | TRBD1
AWSRETGRSTDTQY | NA | TRBV30 | NA
ASSLAGGNTGELF | NA | TRBV7-2 | NA
ASSLGSQGDTQY | NA | TRBV7-3 | NA
ASSPSANTEAF | few | TRBV18 | NA
ASSPRAGAEQF | NA | TRBV18 | TRBD2
ASRGRTGANEQF | NA | TRBV2 | TRBD1
ATHRTDTGELF | many | TRBV6-5 | NA
ASSTTRASSGNTIY | NA | TRBV28 | NA
ASSPRQASTDTQY | NA | TRBV5-4 | NA
ASSFRDRASGANVLT | NA | TRBV5-4 | TRBD1
ASSTPDRGETQY | NA | TRBV18 | TRBD1
ASSQDRGSYEQY | few | TRBV2 | TRBD1
ASSLGQYNTDTQY | NA | TRBV5-1 | NA
ASSLGGTGGASLGYT | NA | TRBV28 | TRBD1
ASIAGDSYEQY | NA | TRBV6-5 | TRBD2
ASSLTVAGGQETQY | NA | TRBV7-6 | TRBD2
ASSNLGPEDSPLH | NA | TRBV6-2/TRBV6-3 | NA
ASVGPGQGFPNQPQH | NA | TRBV2 | TRBD1
AWSRSELPSTDTQY | NA | TRBV30 | NA
ASSVTGLAGGPRYNEQF | NA | TRBV7-3 | TRBD2
ASIRPDRFHEKLF | NA | TRBV14 | NA